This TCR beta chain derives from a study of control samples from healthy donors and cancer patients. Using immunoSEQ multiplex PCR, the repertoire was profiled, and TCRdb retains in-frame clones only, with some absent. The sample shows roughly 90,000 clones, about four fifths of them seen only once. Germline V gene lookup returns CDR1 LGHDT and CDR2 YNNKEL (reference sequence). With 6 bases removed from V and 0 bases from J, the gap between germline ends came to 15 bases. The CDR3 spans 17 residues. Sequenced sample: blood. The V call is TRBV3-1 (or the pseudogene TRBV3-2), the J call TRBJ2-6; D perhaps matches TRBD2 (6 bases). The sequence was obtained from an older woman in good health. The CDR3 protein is CASSHRGSSSGANVLTF. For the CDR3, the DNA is TGTGCCAGCAGTCACCGGGGGTCCAGCTCTGGGGCCAACGTCCTGACTTTC.